This entry concerns a single T cell receptor (beta chain). No cognate antigen has been identified for it. The sample holds no much larger clone one base away, and base qualities are not on file. V and J are truncated by 0 bases and 4 bases respectively, leaving an intervening sequence of 9 bases. The CDR3 runs 14 residues from the cysteine to the phenylalanine. Only the CDR3 DNA stays, 42 bases, in frame from base 1. Per the germline V gene, MGHDK is the CDR1 and SYGVNS is the CDR2. The entry originates in a study of identical twins (dated by TCRdb to 2016 to 2017). Context from the whole study: The study deep-sequenced TCR alpha and beta repertoires from monozygotic twins, unrelated adults of various ages and cord blood to test whether fetal clonotypes persist. To rule out contamination, the twin experiments were replicated at different times with different library preparation protocols.

Overall study results and their limits: Compared with coincidental sharing between unrelated individuals, an excess of low generation-probability sequences was observed among out-of-frame TCR alpha sequences shared between twins. Fewer insertions were carried by abundant cord blood beta clonotypes, a similar but weaker trend appeared in young adult naive repertoires, and no such trend appeared in memory repertoires. Conclusions relied on cross-sectional statistical analysis, since the same donors could not be followed over many years. Zero-insertion analyses could be partly confounded by invariant T cells such as MAIT and iNKT, though diverse VJ usage argued against such confounding for most clonotypes. Excess twin sharing in beta out-of-frame sequences was weaker because fewer shared sequences lowered the signal-to-noise ratio. In monozygotic twins, recombination models systematically underestimated out-of-frame TCR alpha sharing, but the models matched the sharing seen between unrelated individuals.

The library was produced with 5' RACE. The instrument given in TCRdb is Illumina HiSeq 2000. A universal primer binding site was added through template switching, and the final cDNA carried a unique molecular identifier so that TCR cDNA molecules could be counted accurately. Specific primers in the conserved constant-segment region were used to synthesize first-strand cDNA for the TCR alpha and beta chains. To control for contamination, every cDNA library was double barcoded, receiving both a SMART-Mk sample barcode and Illumina barcodes. TruSeq adapter sequences, together with Illumina sample barcodes, were added in two successive PCR steps. The Illumina HiSeq platform was used with custom primers to sequence TCR alpha and beta cDNA libraries. Per the authors' processing: Raw reads were processed with MiGEC to extract unique molecular identifiers, and MiXCR was used to determine CDR3 positions. For each individual, recombination models were inferred using an EM algorithm with the repgenHMM and IGoR tools. Shared clonotype analysis was performed with the tcR package in R, normalizing sharing by the product of cloneset sizes. To study raw recombination free of thymic and clonal selection effects, out-of-frame nonproductive sequences were analyzed. The public reads were reanalyzed by TCRdb: fastp trimming at Q25, MiXCR alignment, in-frame beta chains only. Each record represents a unique CDR3 protein, reported with the most common genes and DNA among its rows. TCRdb's processing, not the authors', yielded these V and J calls. The sample data list 500,000 to 550,000 distinct CDR3 sequences, and less than 25% of these were observed just once. The ten top clones hold around 1% of the sample.

Only healthy Caucasian donors were included. The twin cohort comprised three pairs of female monozygotic twins, all aged about 18 to 29 years. CD4+ and CD8+ T cell populations were isolated with positive isolation kits from Invitrogen. The same sample was also used in a study of T cells expressing NK-cell markers. In that second paper, the authors write: Under ten donors provided sorted CD3+CD56+NKG2C+, CD3+CD56+NKG2C- and CD3+CD56-NKG2C+ T-cell subsets, whose TCR beta-chain repertoires were profiled. Of the eight sequenced donors, seven were found to be HCMV-seropositive and one was found to be HCMV-seronegative. In several experiments an anti-gammadeltaTCR antibody was added to restrict sorting to alphabetaTCR-expressing T cells. For about 6 donors, the dominant CD3+CD56+NKG2C+ clonotypes were among the top 10 CD8+ clonotypes and accounted for roughly 1.0-8% of CD8+ T cells. Those dominant clonotypes were again the most abundant among CD3+CD56-NKG2C+ cells in several donors, at roughly 25-65%. Whether the expanded NKG2C-expressing T cell clones were specific for HCMV antigens remained unclear. All eight donors whose samples were sequenced were randomly selected healthy volunteers, three of them men and five women. To determine HCMV serostatus, a commercial ELISA kit was used to detect HCMV-specific IgG in serum. MIGEC was used to demultiplex reads and group reads by UMI, and MiTCR was used to assemble and quantify clonotypes. To remove erroneous sequences, TCR cDNA sequences were retained only when supported by two or more reads. The tcR package was used for downstream repertoire analysis, with clonotypes matched between fractions based on CDR3 nucleotide sequence plus V segment. VDJmatch was used to annotate antigen specificity against VDJdb, with one amino acid substitution in CDR3 permitted.

This chain is built from TRBV25-1 and TRBJ1-1; no D gene call is confident. Sequenced input: CD4+ T cells sorted from blood. The receptor was derived from a woman between 18 and 29 years old in good health. The CDR3 corresponds to CASSEYQEGTEAFF. The sequence in DNA is TGTGCCAGCAGTGAATACCAGGAGGGCACTGAAGCTTTCTTT.